This TCR beta chain was found in a study of regulatory and conventional T cells in RAG deficiency. General observations from the study: Shannon entropy was markedly lower and Simpson indices higher in RAG-deficient patients than control T-cell subsets. In Omenn syndrome, Treg and Tconv repertoires overlapped >80%. In Omenn syndrome, sorted "Tregs" may be peripherally activated cells.

Method: immunoSEQ multiplex PCR; TCRdb's copy keeps in-frame clones and lacks some. The sample holds 25,000 to 35,000 clones, 85% to 90% seen once. A word on this clone: Its antigen is currently unknown.

The CDR3 length is 17 residues. Trimming shortened V by 8 bases and J by 1 base, and 23 bases separated the two germline ends. CDR1 is SGHAT and CDR2 is FQNNGV in the germline V gene. Another study also made use of these data, one on regulatory T cells. That publication notes: The PCR used 52 TRBV and 13 TRBJ primers. Skewed V and J usage and few unique V-J pairs marked patient repertoires, most in Tregs.

This TCR came from a human donor in good health. The rearrangement uses TRBV11-2 and TRBJ1-2; the D is unclear. Sample: CD8+ T cells sorted from blood. The CDR3 reads CASSQNSLGGINYGYTF. In DNA, the CDR3 is TGTGCCAGCTCCCAGAACAGCCTGGGCGGTATTAACTATGGCTACACCTTC. Combining the CDR3 with reference TRBV11-2 and TRBJ1-2 gives the whole variable domain EAGVAQSPRYKIIEKRQSVAFWCNPISGHATLYWYQQILGQGPKLLIQFQNNGVVDDSQLPKDRFSAERLKGVDSTLKIQPAKLEDSAVYLCASSQNSLGGINYGYTFGSGTRLTVV.